The 21 T cell receptor beta chains in this list originate from one sample, sequenced in a study of shared clonotypes between healthy human individuals. The repertoire was sequenced with immunoSEQ multiplex PCR; TCRdb's copy has only in-frame clones and lacks some. The sample holds 2 million to 3 million clones, 80% to 95% seen once. The sample consisted of naive CD4+ T cells from PBMCs. The subset denotes: CD45RA+ positively selected. The receptors here all came from a man aged 18 to 30 in good health. Some clones in this sample may be carry-over from other donors' samples.

This chain links TRBV5-1 with TRBJ2-7, with 8 positions matching TRBD2. The CDR3 sequence is 15 residues long. Germline trimming cut 2 bases from V and 4 bases from J; bases unmatched to any gene: 8. CDR1 is SGHRS, CDR2 YFSETQ, per germline. CDR3 protein: CASSFGAGGGYEQYF. The CDR3 DNA is TGCGCCAGCAGCTTCGGGGCGGGAGGAGGGTACGAGCAGTACTTC.

The J gene is TRBJ1-1, the V gene TRBV28, with D perhaps TRBD1 (6 bases). Germline V gene data show CDR1 as MDHEN and CDR2 as SYDVKM. Trimming removed 5 bases at V and 1 base at J, with 17 bases between. CDR3 length: 16 residues. This chain's CDR3 is CASSTNPGQTNTEAFF. The CDR3 DNA is TGTGCCAGCAGTACCAACCCCGGACAGACGAACACTGAAGCTTTCTTT.

This sequence joins TRBV10-1 and TRBJ2-3; 7 bases align to TRBD2. In germline, CDR1 is WNHNN, CDR2 SYGVQD (reference sequence). The J segment lost 4 bases and the V segment lost 7 bases, leaving 17 bases of the junction unmatched. This CDR3 region has 17 residues. The CDR3 DNA is TGCGCCAGCACGCCCCGGTGCTCTGGCGGGAGTGCAGATACGCAGTATTTT. Protein product: CASTPRCSGGSADTQYF.

CDR3 sequence: CASSDDRGGETQYF. The CDR3 DNA follows: TGTGCCAGCAGTGACGACAGGGGCGGCGAGACCCAGTACTTC. The chain uses TRBV25-1 and TRBJ2-5; 8 bases map to TRBD1. The CDR3 runs to 14 residues. In germline, CDR1 is MGHDK, CDR2 SYGVNS. Losses at the gene ends were 3 bases for V and 5 bases for J; bases not matched to a gene: 5.

The chain links TRBV12-5 to TRBJ1-1; D call uncertain. V lost 5 bases and J lost 1, with 14 bases in between. Germline lookup yields CDR1 LGHNT and CDR2 FRNRAP. CDR3 length: 15 residues. The chain's CDR3 is CASGPWPGQNTEAFF. As DNA, the CDR3 is TGTGCTAGTGGTCCTTGGCCAGGTCAGAACACTGAAGCTTTCTTT.

As for this clone: This specimen includes other DNA sequences encoding the same CDR3. DNA for the CDR3: TGTGCCAGCAGTTACCGAACAGGGAGGACTGAAGCTTTCTTT. Its translation is CASSYRTGRTEAFF. The chain recombines TRBV6-5 with TRBJ1-1, with D perhaps TRBD1 (6 bases). The germline V and J ends were trimmed by 2 bases and 5 bases, with 12 bases remaining between them. This CDR3 spans 14 amino acids. Germline V gene sequence: CDR1 MNHEY, CDR2 SVGAGI.

The chain uses TRBV28 and TRBJ1-2; 8 bases map to TRBD1. J lost 5 bases, V lost 1 base, and 6 bases had no gene match. CDR3 length equals 15 residues. The germline gives CDR1 MDHEN, CDR2 SYDVKM. The CDR3 bases are TGTGCCAGCAGTTTATTAGGGACAGGCATATATGGCTACACCTTC. Its protein product is CASSLLGTGIYGYTF.

The gene calls are TRBV28 and TRBJ2-1; perhaps TRBD2 as D (6 bases). The CDR3 sequence is 16 residues long. The V end lost 7 bases, the J end lost 0 bases, and 16 bases lay between the germline ends. Looked up from germline, CDR1 is MDHEN and CDR2 is SYDVKM. The CDR3 DNA is TGTGCCAGCATTCCAGTAGCGGCCCTCTCCTACAATGAGCAGTTCTTC. Protein sequence: CASIPVAALSYNEQFF.

This clone was counted once. The chain is built from TRBV11-2 and TRBJ1-2; a possible D gene is TRBD1 (6 bases). The CDR3 is made up of 14 amino acids. Germline V gives CDR1 SGHAT, CDR2 FQNNGV. V lost 0 bases and J lost 7, with 12 bases in between. The CDR3 nucleotides are TGTGCCAGCAGCTTAGACGGCAGGGGCTCTGGCTACACCTTC. It specifies CASSLDGRGSGYTF.

CDR3 coding DNA: TGTGCCAGCAGCGCCTTAGCGGATACATACAATGAGCAGTTCTTC. This gives the protein CASSALADTYNEQFF. The V gene is TRBV9, the J gene TRBJ2-1, with a possible D match to TRBD2 (6 bases). V shed 3 bases and J shed 4 bases, with 14 bases lying between them. The CDR3 covers 15 residues. Germline assignment: CDR1 SGDLS and CDR2 YYNGEE.

The chain uses TRBV28 and TRBJ1-5, with 8 bases matching TRBD1. The J segment lost 3 bases and the V segment lost 4 bases, leaving 5 bases of the junction unmatched. From germline, CDR1 is MDHEN and CDR2 SYDVKM. CDR3 size: 15 residues. CDR3 residues: CASSSGQVNNQPQHF. In DNA form, the CDR3 reads TGTGCCAGCAGTTCGGGACAGGTAAACAATCAGCCCCAGCATTTT. Together with reference TRBV28 and TRBJ1-5, the CDR3 gives the full variable domain: DVKVTQSSRYLVKRTGEKVFLECVQDMDHENMFWYRQDPGLGLRLIYFSYDVKMKEKGDIPEGYSVSREKKERFSLILESASTNQTSMYLCASSSGQVNNQPQHFGDGTRLSIL.

The V call is TRBV7-6, the J call TRBJ2-7; unclear D gene. Germline V gene sequence: CDR1 SGHVS, CDR2 FNYEAQ. Trimming stripped 1 base from V and 2 bases from J, with 12 bases between. The CDR3 runs 15 residues. CDR3 sequence: CASSLGTAYAYEQYF. The CDR3 bases are TGTGCCAGCAGCTTAGGAACAGCTTATGCCTACGAGCAGTACTTC.

The chain carries TRBV7-9 and TRBJ1-2; possibly TRBD1 for D (5 bases). Germline CDR1 reads SEHNR; CDR2 reads FQNEAQ (reference sequence). The CDR3 contains 12 residues. V lost 5 bases to trimming and J lost 5 bases, with 9 bases between them. The CDR3 DNA sequence: TGTGCCAGCAGCCGACAGCCTTATGGCTACACCTTC. Its translation: CASSRQPYGYTF.

The rearrangement joins TRBV28 to TRBJ2-7, with a tentative D call TRBD1 (6 bases). CDR3 size: 14 residues. Germline V gene lookup returns CDR1 MDHEN and CDR2 SYDVKM. V lost 1 base and J lost 5, with 12 bases in between. The CDR3 region has the DNA TGTGCCAGCAGTTTATCAGGGGCCGTACACGAGCAGTACTTC. This codes for CASSLSGAVHEQYF.

In nucleotides, the CDR3 is TGCGCCAGCAGCGCAGCACGGCAGGGGAACGAAAAACTGTTTTTT. Translated: CASSAARQGNEKLFF. The chain carries TRBV5-1 and TRBJ1-4, with a possible D match to TRBD1 (6 bases). The length of the CDR3 is 15 residues. The V gene lost 4 bases and the J gene lost 8 bases, with 18 bases spanning the gap. Looked up from germline, CDR1 is SGHRS and CDR2 is YFSETQ. Together with reference TRBV5-1 and TRBJ1-4, the CDR3 gives the full variable domain: KAGVTQTPRYLIKTRGQQVTLSCSPISGHRSVSWYQQTPGQGLQFLFEYFSETQRNKGNFPGRFSGRQFSNSRSEMNVSTLELGDSALYLCASSAARQGNEKLFFGSGTQLSVL.

The V and J genes are TRBV11-2 and TRBJ2-2, with a weak D call TRBD1 (6 bases). The V and J ends lost 5 bases and 4 bases respectively, with 14 bases between them. CDR3 length: 15 residues. The germline V gene encodes CDR1 SGHAT and CDR2 FQNNGV. The CDR3 nucleotides read TGTGCCAGCAGCCCCCTGGGACACCCCACCGGGGAGCTGTTTTTT. Its protein product is CASSPLGHPTGELFF.

The rearrangement uses TRBV7-9 and TRBJ2-7; a possible D gene is TRBD1 (5 bases). CDR3 length: 15 residues. Germline CDR1 SEHNR, CDR2 FQNEAQ (reference sequence). Deletions cut 2 bases from V and 2 bases from J, with 13 bases between. The CDR3: CASSLTGVTTYEQYF. The CDR3 region has the DNA TGTGCCAGCAGCTTAACAGGAGTAACTACCTACGAGCAGTACTTC.

The chain employs TRBV6-6 and TRBJ2-1; 8 bases fit TRBD2. The CDR3 runs to 14 residues. Germline V gene data show CDR1 as MNHNY and CDR2 as SVGAGI (reference sequence). Germline trimming cut 5 bases from V and 14 bases from J; bases unmatched to any gene: 14. The CDR3 nucleotides are TGTGCCAGCAGTAACGGGCTAGCGGGTCCCTCCGAGTTCTTC. It is translated as CASSNGLAGPSEFF.

The chain couples TRBV7-3 to TRBJ2-3, with a possible D match to TRBD2 (6 bases). From germline, CDR1 is SGHTA and CDR2 FQGTGA. The CDR3 runs 13 residues. Between the trimmed V and J ends, which lost 4 bases and 4 bases, there was a span of 9 bases. CDR3 DNA: TGTGCCAGCAGCTCGGGGGAGCCAGATACGCAGTATTTT. It is translated as CASSSGEPDTQYF.

This clone occurred once. J is TRBJ2-7 and V is TRBV19, with 7 bases identical to TRBD2. Trimming at V came to 3 bases and at J to 2 bases, leaving 7 bases not matched to a gene. Germline V lookup: CDR1 LNHDA, CDR2 SQIVND (reference sequence). This CDR3 has 15 residues. Written as DNA, the CDR3 is TGTGCCAGTAGTATTGATGGGGGAGGGACCTACGAGCAGTACTTC. It translates to CASSIDGGGTYEQYF.

Regarding this clone: Other DNA sequences of this sample code for an identical CDR3. J is TRBJ2-7 and V is TRBV19, with D possibly matching TRBD1 (5 bases). The CDR3 extends over 14 amino acids. Germline V gene sequence: CDR1 LNHDA, CDR2 SQIVND (reference sequence). V was trimmed by 1 base and J by 2 bases, leaving 9 bases between them. The CDR3 is CASSIGSGTYEQYF. CDR3 nucleotide sequence: TGTGCCAGTAGTATAGGTTCAGGGACCTACGAGCAGTACTTC.